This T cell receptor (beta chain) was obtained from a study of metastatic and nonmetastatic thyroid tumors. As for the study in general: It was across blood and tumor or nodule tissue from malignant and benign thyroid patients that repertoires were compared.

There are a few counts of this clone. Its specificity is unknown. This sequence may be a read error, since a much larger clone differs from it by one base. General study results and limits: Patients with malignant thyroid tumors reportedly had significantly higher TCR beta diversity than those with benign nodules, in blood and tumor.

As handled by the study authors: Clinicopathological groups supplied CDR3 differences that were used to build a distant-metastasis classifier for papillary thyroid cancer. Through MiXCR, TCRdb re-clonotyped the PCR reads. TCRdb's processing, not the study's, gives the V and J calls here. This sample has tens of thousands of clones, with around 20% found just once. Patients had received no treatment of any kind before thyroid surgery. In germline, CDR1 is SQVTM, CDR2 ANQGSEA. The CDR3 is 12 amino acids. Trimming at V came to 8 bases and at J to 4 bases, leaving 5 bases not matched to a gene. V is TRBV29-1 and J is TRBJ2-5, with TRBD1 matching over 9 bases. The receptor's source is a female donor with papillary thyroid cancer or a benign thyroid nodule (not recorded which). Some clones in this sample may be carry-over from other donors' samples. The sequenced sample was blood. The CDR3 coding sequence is TGCAGCTGGGGACAGGGCCTAGAGACCCAGTACTTC. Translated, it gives CSWGQGLETQYF.